This T cell receptor (beta chain) was sequenced in a study of shared clonotypes between healthy human individuals. The V end was cut by 0 bases, the J end by 3 bases, with 23 bases between. The germline CDR1 and CDR2 sequences are GTSNPN and SVGIG (reference sequence). The CDR3 is 18 amino acids. This clone appeared a single time. Its antigen remains unknown. In the original workflow: ImmunoSEQ sequences covered only the junction and lacked quality scores; filtering therefore differed. TCRdb's table, derived via immunoSEQ multiplex PCR, lists solely in-frame clones and lacks some. That table gives V, J and clone size, and the DNA gave D and trimming. The table shows 2,100,000 or so clones, with nearly 97% occurring only once. General observations from the study: Unshared clonotypes carried lower generation probabilities than those common to all four donors. Inspection by rarefaction showed sorted-subset sequencing to be incomplete despite large depth.

The chain uses TRBV30 and TRBJ1-2, with D unresolved. This receptor was identified in a man younger than 30 in good health. Sequences were obtained from naive CD4+ T cells sorted from blood. Subset of the sample: CD45RA+ positively selected. The CDR3 spells CAWSVFGARWYGDYGYTF. The CDR3 nucleotides read TGTGCCTGGAGTGTATTCGGCGCACGATGGTATGGAGACTATGGCTACACCTTC.